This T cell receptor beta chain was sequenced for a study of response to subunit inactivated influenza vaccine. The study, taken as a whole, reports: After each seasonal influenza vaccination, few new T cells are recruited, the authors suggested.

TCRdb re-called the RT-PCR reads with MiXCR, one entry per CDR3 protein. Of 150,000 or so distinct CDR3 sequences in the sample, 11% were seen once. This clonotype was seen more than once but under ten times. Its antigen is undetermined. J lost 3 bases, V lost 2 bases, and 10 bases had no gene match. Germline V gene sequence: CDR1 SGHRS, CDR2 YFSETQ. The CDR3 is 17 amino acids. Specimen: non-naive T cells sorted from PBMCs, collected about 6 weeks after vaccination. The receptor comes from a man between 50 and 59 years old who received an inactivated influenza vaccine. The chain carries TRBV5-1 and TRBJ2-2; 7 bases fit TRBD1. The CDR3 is CASSLAPVRGYTGELFF. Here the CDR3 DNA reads TGCGCCAGCAGCTTAGCCCCCGTCAGGGGGTACACCGGGGAGCTGTTTTTT.